A single sample gave rise to the 3 T cell receptor beta chains below, sequenced in a study of CXCR4 blockade with PD-1 therapy in pancreatic cancer. Clones were sequenced by immunoSEQ multiplex PCR, and TCRdb holds only the in-frame ones, with some missing. The table lists under 2,500 clones, around 44% of them singletons. Sequenced sample: tumor tissue. The source is a human donor with pancreatic ductal adenocarcinoma.

The chain employs TRBV6-8 and TRBJ1-4; D is possibly TRBD1 (5 bases). There are 17 residues in the CDR3. The V and J ends lost 1 base and 2 bases respectively, with 14 bases between them. In germline, CDR1 is MNHGY, CDR2 SAAAGT. The CDR3 DNA sequence: TGTGCCAGCAGTTACTGGCCAGGGTATACGACTAATGAAAAACTGTTTTTT. Its protein is CASSYWPGYTTNEKLFF.

V is TRBV19 and J is TRBJ2-3, with D possibly being TRBD2 (6 bases). CDR3 length equals 16 residues. The ends were cut back, 5 bases at V and 1 base at J, with 16 bases in the middle. Germline loops: CDR1 LNHDA, CDR2 SQIVND (reference sequence). The CDR3 coding sequence is TGTGCCAGTAGTCCGGGGGATCTTCTAGGCACAGATACGCAGTATTTT. Translating it yields CASSPGDLLGTDTQYF. Full variable domain (outside the CDR3, taken from reference TRBV19 and TRBJ2-3): DGGITQSPKYLFRKEGQNVTLSCEQNLNHDAMYWYRQDPGQGLRLIYYSQIVNDFQKGDIAEGYSVSREKKESFPLTVTSAQKNPTAFYLCASSPGDLLGTDTQYFGPGTRLTVL.

The chain has TRBV15 and TRBJ2-1; 7 nucleotides match TRBD1. The CDR3 runs to 14 residues. Germline CDR1 reads LNHNV; CDR2 reads YYDKDF (reference sequence). Trimming took 5 bases from V and 4 from J; bases not matched to a gene: 5. The CDR3 DNA is TGTGCCACCAGCCGGGACAGAGCTTACAATGAGCAGTTCTTC. Amino acid sequence: CATSRDRAYNEQFF.